These T cell receptor beta chains were read from a single sample in a study of T cells in Graves' hyperthyroidism and ophthalmopathy. TCRdb reanalysed the multiplex PCR reads using MiXCR and keeps one entry per CDR3 protein. The sample lists about 740,000 distinct CDR3 sequences; around 13% were seen once. The sequenced material came from blood. The receptors come from a woman aged 18-29 years with Graves' hyperthyroidism. Both conserved end residues are part of each CDR3. A D gene is named only where the DNA matches it firmly. Rows may omit the clone size; those that give it use once, few, many or a size class.

12	.	TRBJ2-5	.	TRBV2	CASINGQETQYF	TGTGCCAGCATTAACGGGCAAGAGACCCAGTACTTC
14	few	TRBJ2-7	TRBD1	TRBV7-8	CASSFRGRPYEQYF	TGTGCCAGCAGCTTCAGGGGGCGTCCCTACGAGCAGTACTTC
12	many	TRBJ1-2	.	TRBV2	CAGSLESYGYTF	TGTGCCGGGAGCCTCGAGAGTTATGGCTACACCTTC
16	many	TRBJ1-5	TRBD1	TRBV27	CASTPTGDLLNQPQHF	TGTGCCAGCACCCCGACAGGGGATTTGCTCAATCAGCCCCAGCATTTT
15	.	TRBJ1-1	TRBD1	TRBV7-2	CASSPFGTGGTEAFF	TGTGCCAGCAGCCCCTTCGGGACAGGGGGAACTGAAGCTTTCTTT
16	many	TRBJ2-7	.	TRBV7-9	CASSFITGQSSYEQYF	TGTGCCAGCAGCTTTATAACCGGACAGAGCTCCTACGAGCAGTACTTC
18	few	TRBJ2-5	TRBD2	TRBV6-1	CASSEAFGLAGRKETQYF	TGTGCCAGCAGTGAAGCGTTTGGACTAGCGGGACGAAAAGAGACCCAGTACTTC
17	many	TRBJ2-1	.	TRBV28	CASSLVGAPGVYNEQFF	TGTGCCAGCAGTTTAGTGGGTGCTCCGGGAGTGTACAATGAGCAGTTCTTC
15	many	TRBJ1-2	TRBD1	TRBV3-1	CASSPLDRANYGYTF	TGTGCCAGCAGCCCACTAGACAGGGCAAACTATGGCTACACCTTC
15	few	TRBJ2-2	TRBD1	TRBV29-1	CSVPGGTGNTGELFF	TGCAGCGTTCCAGGCGGGACAGGCAACACCGGGGAGCTGTTTTTT
15	.	TRBJ2-1	.	TRBV27	CASRLVRGAYNEQFF	TGTGCCAGCCGACTGGTTCGGGGTGCCTACAATGAGCAGTTCTTC
17	many	TRBJ2-2	.	TRBV7-2	CASRSTRTSSITGELFF	TGTGCCAGCAGAAGTACCCGCACGAGTAGTATAACCGGGGAGCTGTTTTTT
15	many	TRBJ2-1	TRBD2	TRBV12-3/TRBV12-4	CASSFSGRTYNEQFF	TGTGCCAGCAGTTTTAGCGGGAGGACCTACAATGAGCAGTTCTTC
14	.	TRBJ1-6	TRBD1	TRBV7-9	CASSSTGENSPLHF	TGTGCCAGCAGCTCGACAGGGGAAAATTCACCCCTCCACTTT
14	many	TRBJ1-2	.	TRBV28	CASSFGSTVDGYTF	TGTGCCAGCAGTTTTGGCTCTACGGTCGATGGCTACACCTTC
16	.	TRBJ1-6	TRBD1	TRBV6-1	CASSTAGGADNSPLHF	TGTGCCAGCAGCACGGCAGGGGGCGCGGATAATTCACCCCTCCACTTT
15	.	TRBJ2-7	TRBD1	TRBV7-9	CASSFWTGELGEQYF	TGCGCCAGCAGCTTCTGGACAGGGGAACTGGGCGAGCAGTACTTC
12	.	TRBJ2-3	.	TRBV30	CAWGRGGDTQYF	TGTGCCTGGGGCCGGGGCGGAGATACGCAGTATTTT
17	many	TRBJ2-5	TRBD2	TRBV13	CASSSRTSGRARETQYF	TGTGCCAGCAGCTCCCGGACTAGCGGGAGGGCCCGGGAGACCCAGTACTTC
14	few	TRBJ2-1	TRBD1	TRBV10-3	CAISERGQINEQFF	TGTGCCATCAGTGAGAGGGGGCAGATCAATGAGCAGTTCTTC
14	few	TRBJ2-7	.	TRBV12-3/TRBV12-4	CASSFGGVPYEQYF	TGTGCCAGCAGTTTCGGCGGGGTCCCCTACGAGCAGTACTTC
15	many	TRBJ2-7	.	TRBV5-6	CASSPIGPGAYEQYF	TGTGCCAGCAGCCCGATAGGTCCAGGCGCGTACGAGCAGTACTTC
16	.	TRBJ1-2	TRBD1	TRBV4-3	CASSRGTGVPSYGYTF	TGCGCCAGCAGCCGGGGGACAGGAGTCCCTAGTTATGGCTACACCTTC
16	few	TRBJ1-3	.	TRBV14	CASSRASGGTGNTIYF	TGTGCCAGCAGCCGCGCCAGTGGGGGTACTGGAAACACCATATATTTT
14	.	TRBJ1-3	.	TRBV12-3/TRBV12-4	CATTPGGSRNTIYF	TGTGCCACTACCCCGGGGGGGAGCAGGAACACCATATATTTT
15	few	TRBJ2-7	TRBD1	TRBV19	CASMPTSGTGGEQYF	TGTGCCAGTATGCCAACGTCCGGGACAGGGGGCGAGCAGTACTTC
15	.	TRBJ2-7	.	TRBV5-8	CASSLGLGPNYEQYF	TGTGCCAGCAGCTTAGGTCTGGGCCCGAACTACGAGCAGTACTTC
14	few	TRBJ1-2	.	TRBV6-1	CASSEVQGGYGYTF	TGTGCCAGCAGTGAGGTCCAGGGCGGCTATGGCTACACCTTC
12	few	TRBJ2-1	.	TRBV24-1	CATMSWGHEQFF	TGTGCCACCATGAGTTGGGGGCATGAGCAGTTCTTC
15	.	TRBJ1-2	.	TRBV7-9	CASSVRRQENYGYTF	TGTGCCAGCAGCGTAAGACGGCAGGAAAACTATGGCTACACCTTC
13	many	TRBJ2-7	.	TRBV30	CAWSRGSLREQYF	TGTGCCTGGAGTAGAGGTTCCCTGAGGGAGCAGTACTTC
15	many	TRBJ2-1	TRBD1	TRBV7-9	CASSPGTEVYNEQFF	TGTGCCAGCAGTCCCGGGACAGAAGTTTACAATGAGCAGTTCTTC
17	.	TRBJ2-7	.	TRBV19	CASSIVSGGPHPYEQYF	TGTGCCAGTAGTATAGTTTCGGGGGGCCCTCACCCCTACGAGCAGTACTTC